The 14 T cell receptor beta chains listed next were all sequenced from one sample in a study of beta chain features in type 1 diabetes. Which antigens these TCRs recognize remains unknown. Study-wide points: In every one of the four CD4+ subsets, TCRB CDR3s were moderately but significantly shorter in Type 1 diabetes patients.

Of the isolated RNA, all was reverse transcribed, and so the sequenced material was expressed TCRB transcripts. The data were produced by immunoSEQ multiplex PCR, yet TCRdb's version contains in-frame clones alone and is incomplete. The sample contains about 340,000 clones, approximately 9.7% of which appear only once. The sample comprised central memory CD4+ T cells from blood. Receptor source: a man between 25 and 39 years old with type 1 diabetes.

This clone was seen more than once but under ten times. The V call is TRBV5-6, the J call TRBJ2-3; D is tentatively TRBD1 or TRBD2 (5 bases each). Germline-derived CDR1 and CDR2 are SGHDT and YYEEEE. The CDR3 spans 16 residues. Trimming removed 6 bases from V and 2 bases from J, with 19 bases in between. The CDR3 sequence: CASNKRTGANTDTQYF. The CDR3 bases are TGTGCCAGCAACAAAAGGACCGGGGCTAACACAGATACGCAGTATTTT.

Only a few counts were recorded for this clone. CDR3 loop: CASSEAAPGGGETQYF. The CDR3 coding sequence is TGTGCCAGCAGTGAAGCGGCCCCAGGGGGCGGTGAGACCCAGTACTTC. The genes are TRBV2 and TRBJ2-5; TRBD1 agrees at 8 bases. This CDR3 spans 16 amino acids. Germline V gives CDR1 SNHLY, CDR2 FYNNEI. V dropped 0 bases and J dropped 5; count of bases not matched to a gene: 8.

This clone has a handful of counts. The chain carries TRBV7-2 and TRBJ2-3; tentative D call: TRBD1 (6 bases). The CDR3 contains 15 residues. The V and J ends lost 5 bases and 0 bases respectively, with 12 bases between them. Germline V gene lookup returns CDR1 SGHTA and CDR2 FQGNSA. This chain's CDR3 is CASSPDSSSTDTQYF. The CDR3 DNA reads TGTGCCAGCAGCCCGGACAGCTCTAGCACAGATACGCAGTATTTT.

This clone turned up a few times. V and J are TRBV7-2 and TRBJ2-3, with D unresolved. Germline lookup yields CDR1 SGHTA and CDR2 FQGNSA. The CDR3 is made up of 13 amino acids. V was pared by 4 bases and J by 0 bases, with 5 bases between. The CDR3 is CASSSHSTDTQYF. CDR3 DNA sequence: TGTGCCAGCAGCTCCCATAGCACAGATACGCAGTATTTT.

V and J are TRBV5-1 and TRBJ1-2, with D possibly matching TRBD1 (5 bases). Germline V gene lookup returns CDR1 SGHRS and CDR2 YFSETQ. The CDR3 spans 14 residues. Between the trimmed V and J ends, which lost 4 bases and 6 bases, there was a span of 16 bases. The CDR3 DNA is TGCGCCAGCAGCGAATCCGGGGGAAGGGATGGCTACACCTTC. Its translation: CASSESGGRDGYTF.

The rearrangement joins TRBV28 to TRBJ2-5, with TRBD1 matching over 7 bases. Germline CDR1 MDHEN, CDR2 SYDVKM. Trimming removed 5 bases from V and 5 bases from J; junction bases left unmatched: 8. The CDR3 is 14 residues long. CDR3 sequence: CASSQHRGRETQYF. The CDR3 DNA reads as TGTGCCAGCAGTCAACACAGGGGTCGGGAGACCCAGTACTTC. The full variable domain, its missing parts supplied by reference TRBV28 and TRBJ2-5, is DVKVTQSSRYLVKRTGEKVFLECVQDMDHENMFWYRQDPGLGLRLIYFSYDVKMKEKGDIPEGYSVSREKKERFSLILESASTNQTSMYLCASSQHRGRETQYFGPGTRLLVL.

A few counts support this clone. The chain joins TRBV5-1 to TRBJ1-1, with 9 bases fitting TRBD1. The CDR3 covers 17 residues. Germline V CDR1 and CDR2: SGHRS, YFSETQ. V trimming: 1 base; J trimming: 2 bases; junction bases outside the gene matches: 9. CDR3 in DNA: TGCGCCAGCAGCTTGTTCGGGACAGGGAGTGTAAACACTGAAGCTTTCTTT. Translation gives CASSLFGTGSVNTEAFF.

The chain is built from TRBV11-2 and TRBJ1-1; a possible D gene is TRBD1 (6 bases). CDR3 size: 13 residues. The V and J ends lost 1 base and 6 bases respectively, with 9 bases between them. Germline values: CDR1 SGHAT, CDR2 FQNNGV. The CDR3 spells CASSLGRGSEAFF. CDR3 nucleotides: TGTGCCAGCAGCTTAGGCAGGGGCTCTGAAGCTTTCTTT.

This clone has more than one count but fewer than ten. The rearrangement joins TRBV2 to TRBJ2-5, with 7 bases matching TRBD2. V gave up 8 bases and J gave up 1 base; unmatched junction bases: 4. The CDR3 extends over 13 amino acids. Germline values: CDR1 SNHLY, CDR2 FYNNEI. The DNA of the CDR3 is TGTGCCAGCCAGCGGGGAGGCCAAGAGACCCAGTACTTC. It yields the protein CASQRGGQETQYF.

The J gene is TRBJ2-1, the V gene TRBV5-1; 9 bases fit TRBD2. The CDR3 spans 20 residues. The germline CDR1 and CDR2 sequences are SGHRS and YFSETQ. Trimming at V came to 4 bases and at J to 5 bases, leaving 22 bases not matched to a gene. The DNA for the CDR3 is TGCGCCAGCAGCCGACGGGACGCTTTAGCGGGGGAGGTTATCAACAATGAGCAGTTCTTC. Translating gives CASSRRDALAGEVINNEQFF.

This clone occurred a few times. The chain carries TRBV14 and TRBJ2-5; D not resolved. Looked up from germline, CDR1 is SGHDN and CDR2 is FVKESK. The V end lost 0 bases, the J end lost 5 bases, and 10 bases lay between the germline ends. The CDR3 length is 14 residues. In DNA form, the CDR3 reads TGTGCCAGCAGCCAAGACCTAATAACGGAGACCCAGTACTTC. Translated, it gives CASSQDLITETQYF.

This clone was counted between two and nine times. The CDR3 loop reads CSAGLGSGANVLTF. The CDR3 region has the DNA TGCAGCGCCGGGCTCGGGTCCGGGGCCAACGTCCTGACTTTC. The V gene is TRBV29-1, the J gene TRBJ2-6; no reliable D call. The CDR3 runs 14 residues. Germline loops: CDR1 SQVTM, CDR2 ANQGSEA. V shed 7 bases and J shed 4 bases, with 14 bases lying between them. Full variable domain (rest looked up from reference TRBV29-1 and TRBJ2-6): SAVISQKPSRDICQRGTSLTIQCQVDSQVTMMFWYRQQPGQSLTLIATANQGSEATYESGFVIDKFPISRPNLTFSTLTVSNMSPEDSSIYLCSAGLGSGANVLTFGAGSRLTVL.

A few counts support this clone. This chain links TRBV4-3 with TRBJ1-2, with D tentatively TRBD1 (5 bases). V was trimmed by 5 bases and J by 0 bases, leaving 13 bases between them. The CDR3 length is 15 residues. Germline CDR1 LGHNA, CDR2 YSLEER. CDR3 amino acids: CASSAQGGANYGYTF. Written as DNA, the CDR3 is TGCGCCAGCAGCGCCCAGGGAGGAGCTAACTATGGCTACACCTTC.

This clone was seen only a few times. This chain uses TRBV19 with TRBJ1-5, with no clear D. The CDR3 spans 14 residues. Germline V gene sequence: CDR1 LNHDA, CDR2 SQIVND (reference sequence). Trimming removed 4 bases at V and 3 bases at J, with 10 bases between. CDR3 nucleotides: TGTGCCAGTAGTACCCCGACCCTCAATCAGCCCCAGCATTTT. This encodes CASSTPTLNQPQHF.